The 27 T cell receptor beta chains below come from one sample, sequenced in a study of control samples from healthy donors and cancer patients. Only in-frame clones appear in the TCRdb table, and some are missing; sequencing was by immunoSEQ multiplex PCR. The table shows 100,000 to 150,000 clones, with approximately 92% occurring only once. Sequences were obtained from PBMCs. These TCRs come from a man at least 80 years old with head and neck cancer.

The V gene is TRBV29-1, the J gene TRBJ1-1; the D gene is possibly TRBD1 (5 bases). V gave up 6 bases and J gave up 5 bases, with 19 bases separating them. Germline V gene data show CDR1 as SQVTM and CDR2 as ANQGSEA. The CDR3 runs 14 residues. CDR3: CSVQRGREGTEAFF. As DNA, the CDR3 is TGCAGCGTCCAAAGGGGCAGGGAGGGAACTGAAGCTTTCTTT.

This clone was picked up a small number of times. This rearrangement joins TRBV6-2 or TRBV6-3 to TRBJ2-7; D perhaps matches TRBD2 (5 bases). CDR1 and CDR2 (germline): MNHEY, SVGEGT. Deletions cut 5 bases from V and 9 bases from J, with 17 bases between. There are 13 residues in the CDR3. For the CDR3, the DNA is TGTGCCAGCAGTCGGACTCTTATCAGTGTGCAGTACTTC. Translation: CASSRTLISVQYF.

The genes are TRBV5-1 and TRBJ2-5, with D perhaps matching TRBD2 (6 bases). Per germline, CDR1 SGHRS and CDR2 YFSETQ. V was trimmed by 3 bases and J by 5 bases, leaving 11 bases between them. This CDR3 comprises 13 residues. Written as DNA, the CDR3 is TGCGCCAGCAGCTACCAGGGAGGCGAGACCCAGTACTTC. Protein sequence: CASSYQGGETQYF.

The CDR3 sequence: CASSLEGGSGNTIYF. CDR3 nucleotide sequence: TGCGCCAGCAGCTTGGAAGGGGGTTCTGGAAACACCATATATTTT. The chain recombines TRBV5-1 with TRBJ1-3; the D gene is possibly TRBD1 (6 bases). The CDR3 has 15 amino acids. Germline V gene lookup returns CDR1 SGHRS and CDR2 YFSETQ. V lost 0 bases and J lost 1, with 8 bases in between.

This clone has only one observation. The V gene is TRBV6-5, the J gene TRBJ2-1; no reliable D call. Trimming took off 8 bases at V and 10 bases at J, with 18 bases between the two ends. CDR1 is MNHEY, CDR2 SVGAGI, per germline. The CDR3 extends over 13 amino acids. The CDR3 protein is CASAVVSGREQFF. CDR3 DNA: TGTGCCAGCGCGGTAGTCTCTGGCCGGGAGCAGTTCTTC.

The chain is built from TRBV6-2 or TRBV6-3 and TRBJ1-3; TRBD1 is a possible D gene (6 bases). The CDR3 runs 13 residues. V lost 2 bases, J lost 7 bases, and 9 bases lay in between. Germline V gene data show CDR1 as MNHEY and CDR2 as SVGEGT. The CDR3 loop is CASSYPDSNTIYF. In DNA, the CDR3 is TGTGCCAGCAGTTACCCGGACAGTAACACCATATATTTT.

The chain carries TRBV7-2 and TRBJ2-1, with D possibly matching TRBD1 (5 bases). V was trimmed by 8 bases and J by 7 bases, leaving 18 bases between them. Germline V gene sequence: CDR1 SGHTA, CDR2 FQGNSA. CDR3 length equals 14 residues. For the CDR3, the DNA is TGTGCCAGCGCCCAGGGCCGATCTAGGAATGAGCAGTTCTTC. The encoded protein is CASAQGRSRNEQFF.

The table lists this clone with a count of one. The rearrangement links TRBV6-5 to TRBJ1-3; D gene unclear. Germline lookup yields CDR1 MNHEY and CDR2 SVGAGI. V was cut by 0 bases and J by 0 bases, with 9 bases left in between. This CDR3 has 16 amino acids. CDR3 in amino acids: CASSYSGPPSGNTIYF. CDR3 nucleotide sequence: TGTGCCAGCAGTTACTCTGGTCCGCCCTCTGGAAACACCATATATTTT.

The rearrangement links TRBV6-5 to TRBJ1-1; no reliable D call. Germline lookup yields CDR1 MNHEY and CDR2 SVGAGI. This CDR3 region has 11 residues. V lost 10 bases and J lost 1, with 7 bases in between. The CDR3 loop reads CATQRNTEAFF. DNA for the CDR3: TGTGCCACCCAACGGAACACTGAAGCTTTCTTT.

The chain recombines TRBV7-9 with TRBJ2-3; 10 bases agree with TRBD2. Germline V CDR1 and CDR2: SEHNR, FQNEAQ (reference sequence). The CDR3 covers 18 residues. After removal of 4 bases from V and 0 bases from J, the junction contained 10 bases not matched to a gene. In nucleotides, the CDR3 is TGTGCCAGCAGCTCCCGGTGGGCTAGCGGGGGTAGCACAGATACGCAGTATTTT. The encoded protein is CASSSRWASGGSTDTQYF.

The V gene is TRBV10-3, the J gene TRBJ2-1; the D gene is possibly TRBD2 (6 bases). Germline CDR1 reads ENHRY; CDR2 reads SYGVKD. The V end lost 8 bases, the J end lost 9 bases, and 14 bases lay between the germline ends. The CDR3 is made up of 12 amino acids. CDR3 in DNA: TGTGCCATCGAGGGAGGAGGGTTTGAGCAGTTCTTC. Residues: CAIEGGGFEQFF.

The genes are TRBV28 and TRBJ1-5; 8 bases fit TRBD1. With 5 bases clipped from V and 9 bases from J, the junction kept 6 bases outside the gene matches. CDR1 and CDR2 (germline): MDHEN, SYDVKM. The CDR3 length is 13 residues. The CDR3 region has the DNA TGTGCCAGCAGTGACGGACAGGGTCTGCCCCAGCATTTT. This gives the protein CASSDGQGLPQHF.

DNA for the CDR3: TGTGCCAGCAATCCCGGGGGCAAGTACGAGCAGTACTTC. Translated, it gives CASNPGGKYEQYF. V usage is TRBV6-5 and J usage is TRBJ2-7; perhaps D is TRBD1 or TRBD2 (6 bases each). V was cut by 7 bases and J by 4 bases, with 14 bases left in between. This CDR3 is built from 13 residues. CDR1 MNHEY and CDR2 SVGAGI come from the germline V gene.

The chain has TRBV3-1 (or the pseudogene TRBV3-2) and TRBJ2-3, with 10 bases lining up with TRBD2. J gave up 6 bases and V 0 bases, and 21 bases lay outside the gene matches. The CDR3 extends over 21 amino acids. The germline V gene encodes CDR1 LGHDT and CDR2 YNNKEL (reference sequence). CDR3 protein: CASSQEGSYIAGGLAVDTQYF. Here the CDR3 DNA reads TGTGCCAGCAGCCAAGAAGGATCCTACATAGCGGGGGGATTGGCGGTGGATACGCAGTATTTT.

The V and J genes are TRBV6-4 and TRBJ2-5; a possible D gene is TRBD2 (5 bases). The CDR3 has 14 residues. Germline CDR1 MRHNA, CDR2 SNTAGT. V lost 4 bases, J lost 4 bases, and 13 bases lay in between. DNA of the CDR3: TGTGCCAGCAGTGGTCTAGCTGTGAGAGAGACCCAGTACTTC. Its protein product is CASSGLAVRETQYF.

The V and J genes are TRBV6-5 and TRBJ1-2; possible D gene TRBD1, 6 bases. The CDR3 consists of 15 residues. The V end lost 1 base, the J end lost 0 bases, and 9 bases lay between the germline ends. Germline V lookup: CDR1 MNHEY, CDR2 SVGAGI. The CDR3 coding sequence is TGTGCCAGCAGTTACTACCAGGGGTCTAACTATGGCTACACCTTC. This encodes CASSYYQGSNYGYTF.

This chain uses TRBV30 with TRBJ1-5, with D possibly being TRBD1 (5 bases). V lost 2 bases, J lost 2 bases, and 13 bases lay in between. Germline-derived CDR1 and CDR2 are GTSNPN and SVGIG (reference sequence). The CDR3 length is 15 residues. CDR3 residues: CAWSRDRGGNQPQHF. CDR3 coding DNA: TGTGCCTGGAGTCGGGATAGGGGTGGCAATCAGCCCCAGCATTTT.

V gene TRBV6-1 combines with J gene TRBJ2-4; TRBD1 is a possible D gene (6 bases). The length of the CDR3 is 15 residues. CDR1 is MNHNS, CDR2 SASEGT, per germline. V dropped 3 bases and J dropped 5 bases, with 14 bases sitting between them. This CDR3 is CASSDYPRGENIQYF. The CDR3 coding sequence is TGTGCCAGCAGTGATTATCCCAGGGGAGAAAACATTCAGTACTTC.

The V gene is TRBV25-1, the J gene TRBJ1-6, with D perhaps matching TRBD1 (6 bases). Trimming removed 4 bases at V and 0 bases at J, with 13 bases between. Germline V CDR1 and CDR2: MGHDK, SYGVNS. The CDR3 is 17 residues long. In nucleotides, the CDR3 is TGTGCCAGCAGTGCACAGACAGGTACCTCCTATAATTCACCCCTCCACTTT. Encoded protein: CASSAQTGTSYNSPLHF.

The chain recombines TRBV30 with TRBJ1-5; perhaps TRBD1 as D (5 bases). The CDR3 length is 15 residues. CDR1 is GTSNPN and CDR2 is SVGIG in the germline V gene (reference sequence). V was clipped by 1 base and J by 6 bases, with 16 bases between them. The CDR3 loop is CAWSAHQGNSQPQHF. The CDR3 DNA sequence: TGTGCCTGGAGTGCTCATCAGGGAAACTCTCAGCCCCAGCATTTT.

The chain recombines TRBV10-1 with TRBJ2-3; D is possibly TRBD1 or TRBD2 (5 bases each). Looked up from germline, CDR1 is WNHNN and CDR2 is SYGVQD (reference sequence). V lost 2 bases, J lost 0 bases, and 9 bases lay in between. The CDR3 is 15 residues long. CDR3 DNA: TGCGCCAGCAGTGAGCAGGGAGTTAGCACAGATACGCAGTATTTT. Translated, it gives CASSEQGVSTDTQYF.

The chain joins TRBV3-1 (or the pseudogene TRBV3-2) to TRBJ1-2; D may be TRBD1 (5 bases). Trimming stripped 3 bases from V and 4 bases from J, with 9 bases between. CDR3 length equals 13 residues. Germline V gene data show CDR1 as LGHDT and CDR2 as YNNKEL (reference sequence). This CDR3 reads CASSHGGIYGYTF. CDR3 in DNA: TGTGCCAGCAGCCATGGGGGAATCTATGGCTACACCTTC.

CDR3 nucleotides: TGTGCCAGCAGCTTAAGCATCCGGCAGGAGAACACTGAAGCTTTCTTT. Its translation: CASSLSIRQENTEAFF. The V gene is TRBV7-2, the J gene TRBJ1-1; D call uncertain. CDR3 length: 16 amino acids. Trimming stripped 2 bases from V and 1 base from J, with 14 bases between. Germline V gene lookup returns CDR1 SGHTA and CDR2 FQGNSA.

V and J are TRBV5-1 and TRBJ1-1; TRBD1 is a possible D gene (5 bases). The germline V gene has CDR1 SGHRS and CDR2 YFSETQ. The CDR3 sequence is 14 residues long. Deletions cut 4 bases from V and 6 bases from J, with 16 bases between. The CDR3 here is CASSAGLLVAEAFF. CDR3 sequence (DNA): TGCGCCAGCAGCGCGGGACTCTTGGTTGCTGAAGCTTTCTTT.

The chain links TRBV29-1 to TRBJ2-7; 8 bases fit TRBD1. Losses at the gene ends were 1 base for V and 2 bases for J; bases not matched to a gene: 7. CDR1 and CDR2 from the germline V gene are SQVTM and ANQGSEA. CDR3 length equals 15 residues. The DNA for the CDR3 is TGCAGCGTTGAAGTGGGGCAGGGGGCCACCTACGAGCAGTACTTC. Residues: CSVEVGQGATYEQYF.

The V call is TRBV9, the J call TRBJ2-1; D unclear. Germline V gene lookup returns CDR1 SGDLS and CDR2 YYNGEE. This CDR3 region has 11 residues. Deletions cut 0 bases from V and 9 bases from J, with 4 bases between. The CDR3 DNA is TGTGCCAGCAGCGTAGGGACTGAGCAGTTCTTC. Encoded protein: CASSVGTEQFF.

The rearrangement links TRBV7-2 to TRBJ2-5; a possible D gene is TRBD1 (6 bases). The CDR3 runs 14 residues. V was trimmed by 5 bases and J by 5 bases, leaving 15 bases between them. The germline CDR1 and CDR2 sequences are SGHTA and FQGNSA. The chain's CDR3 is CASSPPARGETQYF. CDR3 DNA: TGTGCCAGCAGCCCCCCGGCCAGGGGCGAGACCCAGTACTTC.